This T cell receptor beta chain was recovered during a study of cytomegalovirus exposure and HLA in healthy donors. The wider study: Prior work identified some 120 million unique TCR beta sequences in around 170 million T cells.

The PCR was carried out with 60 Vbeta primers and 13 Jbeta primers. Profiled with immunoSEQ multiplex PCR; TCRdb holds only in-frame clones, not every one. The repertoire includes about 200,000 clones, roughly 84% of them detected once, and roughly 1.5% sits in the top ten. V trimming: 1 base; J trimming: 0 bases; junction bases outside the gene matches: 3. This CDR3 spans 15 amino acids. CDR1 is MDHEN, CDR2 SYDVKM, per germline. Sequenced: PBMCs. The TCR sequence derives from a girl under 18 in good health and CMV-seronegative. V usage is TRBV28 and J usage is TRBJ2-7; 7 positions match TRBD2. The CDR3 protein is CASSLYGGISYEQYF. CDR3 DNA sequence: TGTGCCAGCAGTTTATACGGGGGGATCTCCTACGAGCAGTACTTC.